A selection of T cell receptor beta chains follows, all from one sample in a study of OX40 agonist ivuxolimab in advanced cancers. The repertoire was sequenced with immunoSEQ multiplex PCR; TCRdb's copy has only in-frame clones and lacks some. This sample yields roughly 81,000 clones, of which around 85% are seen a single time; 5% to 7% belongs to the top ten. Sequenced here: CD4+ or CD8+ T cells sorted from blood, sampled in a trial of the OX40 agonist ivuxolimab. The receptors originated from an adult with an advanced solid tumor such as melanoma, head and neck, liver or kidney cancer. CDR3s include the opening cysteine and the closing phenylalanine or tryptophan. A D gene is named only where the DNA matches it firmly. Expanded clones are given a class, and other clones once, few, many or no size at all.

v_call: TRBV19; clone_size: -; cdr3_length: 15; j_call: TRBJ1-2; d_call: TRBD1; cdr3_nt: TGTGCCAGTAGACCCGGGACAGGCCGAAACTATGGCTACACCTTC; cdr3_aa: CASRPGTGRNYGYTF
v_call: TRBV4-2; clone_size: -; cdr3_length: 16; j_call: TRBJ1-2; d_call: -; cdr3_nt: TGTGCCAGCAGCCAAGATCTTCGAGACATGGACTATGGCTACACCTTC; cdr3_aa: CASSQDLRDMDYGYTF
v_call: TRBV7-9; clone_size: -; cdr3_length: 17; j_call: TRBJ2-4; d_call: TRBD2; cdr3_nt: TGTGCCAGCAGCCCCCGGACTAGCGGACTAGCCAAAAACATTCAGTACTTC; cdr3_aa: CASSPRTSGLAKNIQYF
v_call: TRBV2; clone_size: -; cdr3_length: 11; j_call: TRBJ2-3; d_call: -; cdr3_nt: TGTGCCAGCACCTATTTCGAGGCGCAGTATTTT; cdr3_aa: CASTYFEAQYF
v_call: TRBV29-1; clone_size: -; cdr3_length: 12; j_call: TRBJ1-2; d_call: -; cdr3_nt: TGCAGCGTTGACGCCCCTAACTATGGCTACACCTTC; cdr3_aa: CSVDAPNYGYTF
v_call: TRBV5-1; clone_size: -; cdr3_length: 15; j_call: TRBJ2-2; d_call: -; cdr3_nt: TGCGCCAGCAGCTTGGCGGGGCCCAACACCGGGGAGCTGTTTTTT; cdr3_aa: CASSLAGPNTGELFF
v_call: TRBV9; clone_size: -; cdr3_length: 14; j_call: TRBJ1-1; d_call: -; cdr3_nt: TGTGCCAGCAGCCCACAGGCGGGGAACACTGAAGCTTTCTTT; cdr3_aa: CASSPQAGNTEAFF
v_call: TRBV6-4; clone_size: -; cdr3_length: 13; j_call: TRBJ2-2; d_call: -; cdr3_nt: TGTGCCAGCAGTATAACAGGGACCGGGGAGCTGTTTTTT; cdr3_aa: CASSITGTGELFF
v_call: TRBV6-5; clone_size: -; cdr3_length: 16; j_call: TRBJ2-6; d_call: -; cdr3_nt: TGTGCCAGCAGTTACTCGCGGGGTTCTGGGGCCAACGTCCTGACTTTC; cdr3_aa: CASSYSRGSGANVLTF
v_call: TRBV19; clone_size: -; cdr3_length: 12; j_call: TRBJ1-5; d_call: -; cdr3_nt: TGTGCCAGTCGCCGCCTGGATCAGCCCCAGCATTTT; cdr3_aa: CASRRLDQPQHF
v_call: TRBV27; clone_size: -; cdr3_length: 16; j_call: TRBJ1-2; d_call: -; cdr3_nt: TGTGCCAGCAGTTTATACCCCGACAGAATGGACTATGGCTACACCTTC; cdr3_aa: CASSLYPDRMDYGYTF
v_call: TRBV9; clone_size: -; cdr3_length: 13; j_call: TRBJ2-3; d_call: -; cdr3_nt: TGTGCCAGCAGCGTATCGGCAGAAGATACGCAGTATTTT; cdr3_aa: CASSVSAEDTQYF
v_call: TRBV25-1; clone_size: -; cdr3_length: 15; j_call: TRBJ2-7; d_call: -; cdr3_nt: TGTGCCAGCAGTGACACTGATCATTTTAACTACGAGCAGTACTTC; cdr3_aa: CASSDTDHFNYEQYF
v_call: TRBV6-6; clone_size: -; cdr3_length: 15; j_call: TRBJ1-6; d_call: -; cdr3_nt: TGTGCCAGCAGTTACTCAAGGACGGTCAATTCACCCCTCCACTTT; cdr3_aa: CASSYSRTVNSPLHF
v_call: TRBV6-6; clone_size: -; cdr3_length: 14; j_call: TRBJ2-3; d_call: TRBD1; cdr3_nt: TGTGCCAGCAGTTACACCGGACAGGCAGATACGCAGTATTTT; cdr3_aa: CASSYTGQADTQYF
v_call: TRBV5-8; clone_size: few; cdr3_length: 17; j_call: TRBJ2-1; d_call: TRBD2; cdr3_nt: TGTGCCAGCAGTCCTCTTACACTAGCGGGGGGGAGTAATGAGCAGTTCTTC; cdr3_aa: CASSPLTLAGGSNEQFF
v_call: TRBV5-8; clone_size: -; cdr3_length: 11; j_call: TRBJ1-2; d_call: -; cdr3_nt: TGTGCCAGCAGCTCGTTACATGGCTACACCTTC; cdr3_aa: CASSSLHGYTF
v_call: TRBV7-2; clone_size: -; cdr3_length: 18; j_call: TRBJ2-3; d_call: -; cdr3_nt: TGTGCCAGCAACCTAGGGGGCGGGGGGAGTCCTAGCACAGATACGCAGTATTTT; cdr3_aa: CASNLGGGGSPSTDTQYF
v_call: TRBV19; clone_size: -; cdr3_length: 14; j_call: TRBJ2-3; d_call: TRBD1; cdr3_nt: TGTGCCAGTAGTACTCACAGGGGGGAAGATACGCAGTATTTT; cdr3_aa: CASSTHRGEDTQYF
v_call: TRBV9; clone_size: -; cdr3_length: 17; j_call: TRBJ2-5; d_call: -; cdr3_nt: TGTGCCAGCAGCGTAGACGGACTCCTAGGAATCCAAGAGACCCAGTACTTC; cdr3_aa: CASSVDGLLGIQETQYF
v_call: TRBV2; clone_size: -; cdr3_length: 12; j_call: TRBJ1-3; d_call: -; cdr3_nt: TGTGCCAGCAGTGAAGTACTAAACACCATATATTTT; cdr3_aa: CASSEVLNTIYF
v_call: TRBV6-5; clone_size: -; cdr3_length: 14; j_call: TRBJ2-6; d_call: -; cdr3_nt: TGTGCCAGCACCGAGATCTCTGGGGCCAACGTCCTGACTTTC; cdr3_aa: CASTEISGANVLTF
v_call: TRBV2; clone_size: once; cdr3_length: 15; j_call: TRBJ1-5; d_call: -; cdr3_nt: TGTGCCAGCAGTGAAAGGAGGGCAGGGGTCCAGCCCCAGCATTTT; cdr3_aa: CASSERRAGVQPQHF
v_call: TRBV5-6; clone_size: few; cdr3_length: 15; j_call: TRBJ2-7; d_call: TRBD2; cdr3_nt: TGTGCCAGCAGCACAACAGGCGGGGGGCTCTACGAGCAGTACTTC; cdr3_aa: CASSTTGGGLYEQYF
v_call: TRBV5-1; clone_size: -; cdr3_length: 14; j_call: TRBJ2-7; d_call: TRBD2; cdr3_nt: TGCGCCAGCAGCTTCGCTAGCGGGAGTTTGGCGCAGTACTTC; cdr3_aa: CASSFASGSLAQYF
v_call: TRBV5-1; clone_size: -; cdr3_length: 12; j_call: TRBJ1-1; d_call: -; cdr3_nt: TGCGCCAGCAGCTTGGTGAGCACTGAAGCTTTCTTT; cdr3_aa: CASSLVSTEAFF
v_call: TRBV5-8; clone_size: once; cdr3_length: 13; j_call: TRBJ2-4; d_call: -; cdr3_nt: TGTGCCAGCAGCTTGCGGCAGGCGAATATTCAGTACTTC; cdr3_aa: CASSLRQANIQYF
v_call: TRBV7-8; clone_size: -; cdr3_length: 17; j_call: TRBJ2-1; d_call: TRBD2; cdr3_nt: TGTGCCAGCAGCCTTACTAGCGGGGGAACTTCCTACAATGAGCAGTTCTTC; cdr3_aa: CASSLTSGGTSYNEQFF
v_call: TRBV6-1; clone_size: -; cdr3_length: 18; j_call: TRBJ2-1; d_call: -; cdr3_nt: TGTGCCAGCAGTGAAGGGAGGGAGGTCCTAAGCTCCTACAATGAGCAGTTCTTC; cdr3_aa: CASSEGREVLSSYNEQFF
v_call: TRBV5-1; clone_size: -; cdr3_length: 17; j_call: TRBJ2-7; d_call: -; cdr3_nt: TGCGCCAGCAGCTTGCGCTTTGGGCAGGGGACGAGTAACGAGCAGTACTTC; cdr3_aa: CASSLRFGQGTSNEQYF
v_call: TRBV30; clone_size: -; cdr3_length: 14; j_call: TRBJ2-3; d_call: -; cdr3_nt: TGTGCCTGGAGTGTAATTCCTGGAACAGATACGCAGTATTTT; cdr3_aa: CAWSVIPGTDTQYF